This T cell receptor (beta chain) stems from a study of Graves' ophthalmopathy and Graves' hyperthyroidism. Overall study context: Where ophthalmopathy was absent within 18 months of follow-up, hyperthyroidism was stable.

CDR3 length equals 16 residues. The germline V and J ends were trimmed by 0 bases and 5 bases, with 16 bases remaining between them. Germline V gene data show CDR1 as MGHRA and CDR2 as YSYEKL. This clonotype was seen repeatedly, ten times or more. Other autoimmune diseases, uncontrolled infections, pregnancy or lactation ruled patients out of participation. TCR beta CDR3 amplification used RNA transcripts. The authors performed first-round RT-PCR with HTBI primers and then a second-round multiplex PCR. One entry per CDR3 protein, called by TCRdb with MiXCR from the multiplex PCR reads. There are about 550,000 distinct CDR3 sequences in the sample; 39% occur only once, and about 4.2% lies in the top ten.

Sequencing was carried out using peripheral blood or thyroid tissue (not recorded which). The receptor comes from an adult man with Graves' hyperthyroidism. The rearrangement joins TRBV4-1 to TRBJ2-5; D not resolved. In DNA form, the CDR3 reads TGCGCCAGCAGCCAAGAAGGAAGGCAGGTTGGGGAGACCCAGTACTTC. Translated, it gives CASSQEGRQVGETQYF.